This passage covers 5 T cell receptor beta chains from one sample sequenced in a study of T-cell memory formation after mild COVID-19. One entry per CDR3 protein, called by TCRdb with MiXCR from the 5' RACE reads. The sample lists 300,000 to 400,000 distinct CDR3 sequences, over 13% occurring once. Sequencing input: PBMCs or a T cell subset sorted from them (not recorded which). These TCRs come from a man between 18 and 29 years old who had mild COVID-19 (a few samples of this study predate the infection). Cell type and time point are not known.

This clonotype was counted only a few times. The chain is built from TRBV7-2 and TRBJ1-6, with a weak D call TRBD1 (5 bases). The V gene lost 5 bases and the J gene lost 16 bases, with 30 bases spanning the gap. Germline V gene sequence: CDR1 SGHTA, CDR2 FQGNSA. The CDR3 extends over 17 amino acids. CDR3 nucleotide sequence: TGTGCCAGCAGCCAAGGGGCAGGAGTTTCCTCGGTCGGTTGGCTCCACTTT. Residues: CASSQGAGVSSVGWLHF.

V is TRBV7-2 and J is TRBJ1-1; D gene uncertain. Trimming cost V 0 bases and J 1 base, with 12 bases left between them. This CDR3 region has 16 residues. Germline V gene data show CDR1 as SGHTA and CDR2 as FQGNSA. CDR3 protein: CASSLAVGYGNTEAFF. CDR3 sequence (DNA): TGTGCCAGCAGCTTAGCTGTAGGTTATGGGAACACTGAAGCTTTCTTT.

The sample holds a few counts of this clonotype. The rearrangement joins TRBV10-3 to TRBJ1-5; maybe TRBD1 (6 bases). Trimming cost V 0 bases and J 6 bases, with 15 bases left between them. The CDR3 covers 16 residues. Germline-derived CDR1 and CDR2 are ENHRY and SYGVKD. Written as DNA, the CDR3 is TGTGCCATCAGTGAGTCGATAGCAGGGGCAGGTCAGCCCCAGCATTTT. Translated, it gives CAISESIAGAGQPQHF.

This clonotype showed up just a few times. The CDR3 spells CSASDAGTANEQFF. CDR3 DNA: TGCAGTGCTAGTGATGCCGGGACAGCCAATGAGCAGTTCTTC. The V and J genes are TRBV20-1 and TRBJ2-1; 7 positions agree with TRBD1. There are 14 residues in the CDR3. Germline trimming cut 3 bases from V and 6 bases from J; bases unmatched to any gene: 8. Germline V gene lookup returns CDR1 DFQATT and CDR2 SNEGSKA (reference sequence).

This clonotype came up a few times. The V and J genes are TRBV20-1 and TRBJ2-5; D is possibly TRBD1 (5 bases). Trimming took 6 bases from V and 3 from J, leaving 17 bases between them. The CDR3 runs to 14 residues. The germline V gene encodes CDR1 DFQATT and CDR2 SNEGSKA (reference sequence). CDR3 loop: CSATGSPGKETQYF. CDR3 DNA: TGCAGTGCCACAGGCTCCCCAGGGAAAGAGACCCAGTACTTC.